This T cell receptor beta chain was captured by sequencing in a study of CD8 T cells in ankylosing spondylitis. In its sample, this clonotype was seen many times. Its antigen is currently unknown. The germline CDR1 and CDR2 sequences are SGHRS and YFSETQ. Trimming took off 4 bases at V and 1 base at J, with 15 bases between the two ends. CDR3 length: 16 residues. Study-level findings and limits: Characteristic of ankylosing spondylitis blood, it appeared, was a TCR beta motif comprising several highly homologous variants.

TCRdb reprocessed the 5' RACE reads with MiXCR, giving one entry per CDR3 protein. This table holds under 300,000 distinct CDR3 sequences, roughly 10% found once. The sample was blood, either unsorted or a sorted T cell fraction (not recorded which). The receptor comes from a male donor with ankylosing spondylitis or in good health (not recorded which). The chain combines TRBV5-1 with TRBJ1-5; D perhaps matches TRBD1 (6 bases). The CDR3 sequence: CASSAYPGQSNQPQHF. The CDR3 DNA follows: TGCGCCAGCAGCGCGTATCCGGGACAAAGCAATCAGCCCCAGCATTTT.